The 15 T cell receptor beta chains below all came from one sample that was sequenced in a study of blood T cells in healthy people across ages. It was with a sample-barcoded 5' primer and a J-beta primer mix that a second PCR of about 6 to 12 cycles was run. Via MiXCR, TCRdb re-called the 5' RACE reads, giving one row per CDR3 protein. The sample contains 1,500,000 or so distinct CDR3 sequences, 35% to 45% of which appear only once. Source material: blood. These receptors all stem from a woman younger than 35 in good health.

The rearrangement uses TRBV4-3 and TRBJ1-6, with 9 nucleotides matching TRBD1. Looked up from germline, CDR1 is LGHNA and CDR2 is YSLEER. The V segment lost 0 bases and the J segment 7 bases; nucleotides outside the gene matches: 4. The CDR3 totals 16 residues. Here the CDR3 reads CASSQDSGQGNSPLHF. The CDR3 DNA is TGCGCCAGCAGCCAAGATTCCGGACAGGGGAATTCACCCCTCCACTTT.

The J gene is TRBJ2-5, the V gene TRBV19; perhaps TRBD1 as D (6 bases). The V end lost 0 bases, the J end lost 1 base, and 12 bases lay between the germline ends. Germline V gene lookup returns CDR1 LNHDA and CDR2 SQIVND (reference sequence). The CDR3 covers 16 residues. This CDR3 reads CASSIDSGTPQETQYF. CDR3 nucleotide sequence: TGTGCCAGTAGTATAGATTCGGGGACACCCCAAGAGACCCAGTACTTC.

The chain uses TRBV7-9 and TRBJ1-1, with a weak D call TRBD1 (6 bases). This CDR3 spans 16 amino acids. Trimming took 2 bases from V and 1 from J, leaving 14 bases between them. Germline V gene data show CDR1 as SEHNR and CDR2 as FQNEAQ (reference sequence). The DNA for the CDR3 is TGTGCCAGCAGCTTATCCCAGGGGCCTGGGAACACTGAAGCTTTCTTT. Translating it yields CASSLSQGPGNTEAFF.

The chain carries TRBV6-5 and TRBJ1-2; D unclear. The CDR3 runs to 13 residues. V was trimmed by 6 bases and J by 1 base, leaving 9 bases between them. CDR1 is MNHEY and CDR2 is SVGAGI in the germline V gene. DNA for the CDR3: TGTGCCAGCAGAGAGATCTATAACTATGGCTACACCTTC. Amino acid sequence: CASREIYNYGYTF.

The J gene is TRBJ2-7, the V gene TRBV28; D perhaps matches TRBD2 (6 bases). CDR3 size: 14 residues. Trimming removed 5 bases at V and 3 bases at J, with 14 bases between. Per germline, CDR1 MDHEN and CDR2 SYDVKM. CDR3 in amino acids: CASSPAGIYYEQYF. CDR3 DNA: TGTGCCAGCAGTCCTGCGGGAATTTACTACGAGCAGTACTTC.

This chain joins TRBV15 and TRBJ1-6; D uncertain. From germline, CDR1 is LNHNV and CDR2 YYDKDF (reference sequence). The CDR3 extends over 14 amino acids. Trimming took off 1 base at V and 5 bases at J, with 6 bases between the two ends. CDR3 residues: CATSRAQHNSPLHF. The CDR3 DNA sequence: TGTGCCACCAGCAGAGCCCAACATAATTCACCCCTCCACTTT.

The chain links TRBV25-1 to TRBJ2-7, with 8 bases fitting TRBD2. Trimming at V came to 3 bases and at J to 12 bases, leaving 10 bases not matched to a gene. CDR3 length: 13 amino acids. Germline CDR1 is MGHDK and CDR2 is SYGVNS. CDR3 protein: CASSDPTSGRGYF. The CDR3 coding sequence is TGTGCCAGCAGTGACCCCACTAGCGGAAGAGGGTACTTC.

The sample holds a few counts of this clonotype. The CDR3 sequence: CSVRDSANTGELFF. DNA of the CDR3: TGCAGCGTTAGGGACAGCGCGAACACCGGGGAGCTGTTTTTT. The chain has TRBV29-1 and TRBJ2-2; 7 nucleotides align to TRBD1. Trimming cost V 5 bases and J 0 bases; bases outside gene matches: 3. Germline V gene lookup returns CDR1 SQVTM and CDR2 ANQGSEA. The CDR3 consists of 14 residues.

About this clonotype: The junction does not match germline at one end; this may be a read error. The chain links TRBV14 to TRBJ2-7, with D perhaps TRBD2 (6 bases). The CDR3 has 15 amino acids. Germline V gene data show CDR1 as SGHDN and CDR2 as FVKESK. The DNA for the CDR3 is TGTGCCAGCAGCCCTGGGACTTTACTCTCCTACGAGCATTACTTC. Translated, it gives CASSPGTLLSYEHYF. Full variable domain (outside the CDR3, taken from reference TRBV14 and TRBJ2-7): EAGVTQFPSHSVIEKGQTVTLRCDPISGHDNLYWYRRVMGKEIKFLLHFVKESKQDESGMPNNRFLAERTGGTYSTLKVQPAELEDSGVYFCASSPGTLLSYEHYFGPGTRLTVT.

A few counts support this clonotype. The rearrangement joins TRBV27 to TRBJ1-2, with D maybe TRBD1 (6 bases). Germline-derived CDR1 and CDR2 are MNHEY and SMNVEV (reference sequence). The CDR3 covers 13 residues. Trimming took 3 bases from V and 5 from J, leaving 10 bases between them. The CDR3: CASSFTQGYGYTF. The CDR3 DNA sequence: TGTGCCAGCAGTTTCACACAGGGTTATGGCTACACCTTC.

This clonotype was seen a handful of times. CDR3 sequence (DNA): TGCAGTGCCAGACCCCTGCGGGGGGGAACAGCAGATACGCAGTATTTT. It translates to CSARPLRGGTADTQYF. V and J are TRBV20-1 and TRBJ2-3; 9 nucleotides agree with TRBD2. Trimming removed 6 bases from V and 4 bases from J; junction bases left unmatched: 14. The CDR3 runs to 16 residues. In germline, CDR1 is DFQATT, CDR2 SNEGSKA (reference sequence).

This clonotype was detected a few times. This chain uses TRBV5-4 with TRBJ2-5, with TRBD2 identical over 7 bases. The tail of the sequence fits TRBJ2-7 better, so the J call may be wrong. Germline V lookup: CDR1 SGHNT, CDR2 YYREEE (reference sequence). The CDR3 runs to 14 residues. The CDR3 nucleotides read TGTGCCAGCAGCGCGACTAGCATTCCCTACGAGCAGTACTTC. It is translated as CASSATSIPYEQYF.

The rearrangement joins TRBV7-9 to TRBJ1-1; TRBD1 is a possible D gene (5 bases). The CDR3 totals 14 residues. CDR1 and CDR2 (germline): SEHNR, FQNEAQ (reference sequence). Trimming left V 0 bases short and J 2 bases short, with 7 bases between. CDR3 in amino acids: CASSLAGHNTEAFF. CDR3 bases: TGTGCCAGCAGCTTAGCCGGACACAACACTGAAGCTTTCTTT.

This clonotype was counted only a few times. The genes are TRBV4-3 and TRBJ1-6; D gene ambiguous. With 4 bases removed from V and 5 bases from J, the gap between germline ends came to 12 bases. This CDR3 region has 15 residues. CDR1 is LGHNA, CDR2 YSLEER, per germline. In nucleotides, the CDR3 is TGCGCCAGCAGCCCCGATCGTCGGAATAATTCACCCCTCCACTTT. Its protein is CASSPDRRNNSPLHF.

The rearrangement uses TRBV4-3 and TRBJ1-1; TRBD1 might be the D (5 bases). The CDR3 loop spans 17 amino acids. V was pared by 0 bases and J by 0 bases, with 14 bases between. Germline V gives CDR1 LGHNA, CDR2 YSLEER. Here the CDR3 reads CASSQDSGGRLNTEAFF. CDR3 DNA: TGCGCCAGCAGCCAAGATTCGGGGGGGAGACTGAACACTGAAGCTTTCTTT.